Listed below are T cell receptor beta chains from one sample, sequenced in a study of shared clonotypes between healthy human individuals. The protocol was immunoSEQ multiplex PCR, while the TCRdb copy is restricted to in-frame clones and leaves out a portion. The sample includes around 1.9 million clones, 93% of them seen just once. The source material was naive CD8+ T cells from PBMCs. These TCRs come from a man between 18 and 35 years old in good health. Some clones in this sample may be carry-over from other donors' samples. Each CDR3 is given with its conserved first and last residue. D genes are given only for firm matches. Clone size appears in some rows only: once, few, many, or a class for an expanded clone.

D: TRBD1
V: TRBV9
J: TRBJ2-3
size: -
length: 16
CDR3: CASSVAGTGGTDTQYF
DNA: TGTGCCAGCAGCGTAGCAGGGACAGGGGGCACAGATACGCAGTATTTT

D: -
V: TRBV27
J: TRBJ2-5
size: -
length: 12
CDR3: CASSQRAGTQYF
DNA: TGTGCCAGCAGTCAGAGAGCGGGGACCCAGTACTTC

D: -
V: TRBV29-1
J: TRBJ2-7
size: -
length: 15
CDR3: CSVEGRDSTSYEQYF
DNA: TGCAGCGTTGAGGGGCGGGACTCCACCTCCTACGAGCAGTACTTC

D: -
V: TRBV4-2
J: TRBJ2-1
size: -
length: 14
CDR3: CASTEGYWYNEQFF
DNA: TGTGCCAGCACCGAGGGATACTGGTACAATGAGCAGTTCTTC

D: -
V: TRBV6-6
J: TRBJ1-4
size: -
length: 12
CDR3: CASGGLDEKLFF
DNA: TGTGCCAGCGGGGGGCTCGATGAAAAACTGTTTTTT

D: TRBD2
V: TRBV6-5
J: TRBJ2-5
size: -
length: 16
CDR3: CASSYSKLAGVETQYF
DNA: TGTGCCAGCAGTTACTCGAAGCTAGCGGGAGTCGAGACCCAGTACTTC

D: -
V: TRBV5-1
J: TRBJ1-1
size: -
length: 13
CDR3: CASRVGPPFEAFF
DNA: TGCGCCAGCAGGGTCGGACCCCCGTTTGAAGCTTTCTTT

D: -
V: TRBV29-1
J: TRBJ2-7
size: -
length: 14
CDR3: CSAMGRRLTDEQYF
DNA: TGCAGCGCGATGGGGCGCAGGCTTACAGACGAGCAGTACTTC

D: -
V: TRBV15
J: TRBJ1-5
size: -
length: 15
CDR3: CATSRERTDNQPQHF
DNA: TGTGCCACCAGCAGAGAACGAACAGACAATCAGCCCCAGCATTTT

D: -
V: TRBV4-1
J: TRBJ1-3
size: -
length: 13
CDR3: CASSQEERNTIYF
DNA: TGCGCCAGCAGCCAAGAGGAAAGAAACACCATATATTTT

D: TRBD2
V: TRBV7-2
J: TRBJ2-5
size: -
length: 13
CDR3: CASREREGKTQYF
DNA: TGTGCCAGCAGGGAGCGGGAGGGCAAGACCCAGTACTTC

D: -
V: TRBV9
J: TRBJ1-2
size: -
length: 13
CDR3: CASRGGTLYGYTF
DNA: TGTGCCAGCAGGGGTGGAACCCTCTATGGCTACACCTTC

D: TRBD2
V: TRBV4-1
J: TRBJ2-7
size: -
length: 16
CDR3: CASSQETSGLAYEQYF
DNA: TGCGCCAGCAGCCAAGAGACTAGCGGGCTTGCCTACGAGCAGTACTTC

D: -
V: TRBV10-3
J: TRBJ2-3
size: -
length: 12
CDR3: CAIYGGTDTQYF
DNA: TGTGCCATATACGGGGGCACAGATACGCAGTATTTT

D: -
V: TRBV27
J: TRBJ2-1
size: -
length: 13
CDR3: CASSSIPKSEQFF
DNA: TGTGCCAGCAGTTCGATACCCAAGAGTGAGCAGTTCTTC

D: -
V: TRBV18
J: TRBJ2-5
size: -
length: 18
CDR3: CASSPTAYNRATRETQYF
DNA: TGTGCCAGCTCACCAACGGCCTACAACCGTGCCACGCGAGAGACCCAGTACTTC

D: -
V: TRBV7-9
J: TRBJ2-7
size: -
length: 12
CDR3: CASSYRDYEQYF
DNA: TGTGCCAGCAGTTACAGGGACTACGAGCAGTACTTC

D: TRBD2
V: TRBV27
J: TRBJ2-3
size: -
length: 16
CDR3: CASSFIGGRTTDTQYF
DNA: TGTGCCAGCAGTTTTATCGGCGGGAGGACTACAGATACGCAGTATTTT

D: -
V: TRBV4-1
J: TRBJ1-2
size: -
length: 14
CDR3: CASSPFGGQYGYTF
DNA: TGCGCCAGCAGCCCTTTTGGGGGGCAGTATGGCTACACCTTC

D: -
V: TRBV7-9
J: TRBJ2-2
size: -
length: 15
CDR3: CASSLRPLETGELFF
DNA: TGTGCCAGCAGCCTCCGACCCTTAGAGACCGGGGAGCTGTTTTTT

D: TRBD2
V: TRBV27
J: TRBJ2-1
size: -
length: 13
CDR3: CGTSWRAYNEQFF
DNA: TGTGGGACTAGTTGGCGTGCCTACAATGAGCAGTTCTTC

D: -
V: TRBV6-4
J: TRBJ2-1
size: -
length: 15
CDR3: CASSDREGEGNEQFF
DNA: TGTGCCAGCAGTGACCGAGAGGGAGAGGGCAATGAGCAGTTCTTC

D: -
V: TRBV9
J: TRBJ2-1
size: -
length: 14
CDR3: CASSVEVGIDEQFF
DNA: TGTGCCAGCAGCGTAGAGGTAGGGATCGATGAGCAGTTCTTC

D: -
V: TRBV7-1
J: TRBJ2-7
size: -
length: 13
CDR3: CASSPDSNYEQYF
DNA: TGTGCCAGCAGCCCGGACAGTAACTACGAGCAGTACTTC

D: TRBD1
V: TRBV5-1
J: TRBJ2-1
size: -
length: 17
CDR3: CASSLHPGQGENNEQFF
DNA: TGCGCCAGCAGCTTACACCCGGGACAGGGGGAGAACAATGAGCAGTTCTTC

D: -
V: TRBV14
J: TRBJ2-7
size: -
length: 14
CDR3: CASSPTRGLREQYF
DNA: TGTGCCAGCAGCCCCACCCGGGGCCTGCGCGAGCAGTACTTC

D: -
V: TRBV5-6
J: TRBJ1-6
size: -
length: 14
CDR3: CATQRGTYNSPLHF
DNA: TGTGCCACCCAGCGGGGGACCTATAATTCACCCCTCCACTTT

D: TRBD1
V: TRBV7-9
J: TRBJ2-5
size: -
length: 13
CDR3: CASSDRGLETQYF
DNA: TGTGCCAGCAGCGACAGGGGGCTAGAGACCCAGTACTTC

D: TRBD2
V: TRBV27
J: TRBJ2-7
size: -
length: 16
CDR3: CASSLVTSAHSYEQYF
DNA: TGTGCCAGCAGTTTAGTCACTAGCGCCCACTCCTACGAGCAGTACTTC

D: TRBD1
V: TRBV4-2
J: TRBJ2-3
size: -
length: 15
CDR3: CASSQAFGTEDTQYF
DNA: TGTGCCAGCAGCCAGGCCTTCGGGACAGAAGATACGCAGTATTTT

D: -
V: TRBV10-1
J: TRBJ2-7
size: -
length: 12
CDR3: CASSAGVGEQYF
DNA: TGCGCCAGCTCCGCCGGAGTGGGCGAGCAGTACTTC

D: -
V: TRBV21-1
J: TRBJ2-1
size: -
length: 18
CDR3: CASSKARYGLAGGNEQFF
DNA: TGTGCCAGCAGCAAAGCCCGGTATGGACTAGCGGGAGGGAATGAGCAGTTCTTC

D: -
V: TRBV6-1
J: TRBJ2-7
size: -
length: 16
CDR3: CASSEVGGTSSYEQYF
DNA: TGTGCCAGCAGTGAAGTTGGCGGAACAAGCTCCTACGAGCAGTACTTC

D: -
V: TRBV11-2
J: TRBJ2-7
size: -
length: 13
CDR3: CASRFQGSYEQYF
DNA: TGTGCCAGCAGGTTCCAGGGTTCCTACGAGCAGTACTTC

D: TRBD2
V: TRBV29-1
J: TRBJ2-3
size: -
length: 15
CDR3: CSVVHGRDRADTQYF
DNA: TGCAGCGTTGTGCACGGGAGGGACCGGGCAGATACGCAGTATTTT

D: -
V: TRBV27
J: TRBJ1-1
size: -
length: 13
CDR3: CASSFSRALRAFF
DNA: TGTGCCAGCAGTTTCTCCCGCGCCCTCCGGGCTTTCTTT

D: -
V: TRBV11-2
J: TRBJ2-3
size: -
length: 14
CDR3: CASSSLAAGDTQYF
DNA: TGTGCCAGCAGCTCTCTTGCGGCGGGAGATACGCAGTATTTT

D: TRBD2
V: TRBV7-9
J: TRBJ2-2
size: -
length: 15
CDR3: CASSSPTSVAGELFF
DNA: TGTGCCAGCAGCTCACCGACTAGCGTGGCCGGGGAGCTGTTTTTT

D: TRBD2
V: TRBV6-5
J: TRBJ2-7
size: -
length: 15
CDR3: CASSRPGGRSYEQYF
DNA: TGTGCCAGCAGCAGGCCGGGAGGTCGCTCCTACGAGCAGTACTTC

D: -
V: TRBV12-5
J: TRBJ1-1
size: -
length: 14
CDR3: CASVHAGLNTEAFF
DNA: TGTGCTAGTGTCCACGCGGGGCTGAACACTGAAGCTTTCTTT

D: -
V: TRBV7-8
J: TRBJ2-7
size: -
length: 12
CDR3: CASSPLRHEQYF
DNA: TGTGCCAGCAGCCCGTTGCGCCACGAGCAGTACTTC

D: -
V: TRBV25-1
J: TRBJ2-1
size: -
length: 13
CDR3: CASSESPGNEQFF
DNA: TGTGCCAGCAGTGAATCTCCAGGCAATGAGCAGTTCTTC

D: TRBD1
V: TRBV13
J: TRBJ2-7
size: -
length: 16
CDR3: CASSPVRQGGEYEQYF
DNA: TGTGCCAGCAGCCCAGTAAGACAGGGGGGAGAGTACGAGCAGTACTTC

D: -
V: TRBV19
J: TRBJ1-1
size: -
length: 13
CDR3: CASIMGGRTEAFF
DNA: TGTGCCAGTATAATGGGGGGTAGGACTGAAGCTTTCTTT

D: -
V: TRBV28
J: TRBJ2-1
size: -
length: 11
CDR3: CASSLWNEQFF
DNA: TGTGCCAGCAGTTTGTGGAATGAGCAGTTCTTC

D: -
V: TRBV6-5
J: TRBJ1-1
size: once
length: 13
CDR3: CAIREGVGTEAFF
DNA: TGTGCCATCAGGGAGGGGGTAGGGACTGAAGCTTTCTTT

D: TRBD2
V: TRBV4-2
J: TRBJ2-1
size: -
length: 16
CDR3: CASSQSTSGSRNEQFF
DNA: TGTGCCAGCAGCCAATCCACTAGCGGGAGCAGGAATGAGCAGTTCTTC

D: -
V: TRBV27
J: TRBJ1-1
size: once
length: 13
CDR3: CASSFTYRAEAFF
DNA: TGTGCCAGCAGTTTCACATATCGGGCTGAAGCTTTCTTT

D: TRBD1
V: TRBV19
J: TRBJ1-1
size: -
length: 13
CDR3: CASSTGGDTEAFF
DNA: TGTGCCAGTAGTACAGGGGGAGACACTGAAGCTTTCTTT

D: -
V: TRBV7-6
J: TRBJ1-5
size: -
length: 13
CDR3: CASSLAKGKPQHF
DNA: TGTGCCAGCAGCTTAGCTAAGGGTAAGCCCCAGCATTTT

D: TRBD2
V: TRBV13
J: TRBJ2-3
size: -
length: 19
CDR3: CASSLEGRRSGSRTDTQYF
DNA: TGTGCCAGCAGCTTAGAAGGCAGGCGGAGCGGGAGTCGAACAGATACGCAGTATTTT

D: TRBD2
V: TRBV19
J: TRBJ2-3
size: -
length: 16
CDR3: CASSKYRGRPTDTQYF
DNA: TGTGCCAGTAGTAAATACCGCGGGAGACCCACAGATACGCAGTATTTT

D: -
V: TRBV7-8
J: TRBJ1-1
size: -
length: 14
CDR3: CASSLSWVNTEAFF
DNA: TGTGCCAGCAGCTTATCTTGGGTGAACACTGAAGCTTTCTTT

D: -
V: TRBV27
J: TRBJ1-6
size: -
length: 14
CDR3: CASSLMRGSSPLHF
DNA: TGTGCCAGCAGTTTAATGAGGGGATCCTCACCCCTCCACTTT

D: -
V: TRBV27
J: TRBJ1-4
size: -
length: 15
CDR3: CASSPIRTAWGKLFF
DNA: TGTGCCAGCAGTCCAATACGGACCGCTTGGGGAAAACTGTTTTTT

D: -
V: TRBV18
J: TRBJ2-1
size: -
length: 11
CDR3: CASSPADEQFF
DNA: TGTGCCAGCTCACCTGCGGATGAGCAGTTCTTC